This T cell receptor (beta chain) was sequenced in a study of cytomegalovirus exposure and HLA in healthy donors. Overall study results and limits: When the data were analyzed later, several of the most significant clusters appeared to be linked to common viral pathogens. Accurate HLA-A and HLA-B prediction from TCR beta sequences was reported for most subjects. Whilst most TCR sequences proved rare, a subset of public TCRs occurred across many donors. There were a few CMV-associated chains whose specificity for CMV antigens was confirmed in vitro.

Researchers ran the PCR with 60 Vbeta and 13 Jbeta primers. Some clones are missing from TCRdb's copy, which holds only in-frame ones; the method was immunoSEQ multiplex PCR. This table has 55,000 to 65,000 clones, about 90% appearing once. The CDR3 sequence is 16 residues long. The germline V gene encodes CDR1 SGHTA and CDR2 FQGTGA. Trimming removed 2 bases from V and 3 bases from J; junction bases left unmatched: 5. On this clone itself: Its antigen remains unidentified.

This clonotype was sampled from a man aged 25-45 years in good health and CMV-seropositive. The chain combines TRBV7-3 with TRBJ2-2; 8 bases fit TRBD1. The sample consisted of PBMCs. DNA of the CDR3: TGTGCCAGCAGCTTATACCAGGGGGCGGACACCGGGGAGCTGTTTTTT. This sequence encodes CASSLYQGADTGELFF.